Sequencing of this TCR beta chain was carried out in a study of blood T cell repertoires in COVID-19. CDR1 and CDR2 from the germline V gene are SGHKS and YYEKEE (reference sequence). The V end was cut by 4 bases, the J end by 3 bases, with 11 bases between. CDR3 size: 13 residues. Cohort allocation depended upon clinical history that participants reported. Method: immunoSEQ multiplex PCR; TCRdb's copy keeps in-frame clones and lacks some. Of 400,000 to 500,000 clones listed, 70% to 90% are singletons. The chain employs TRBV5-5 and TRBJ2-7; tentative D call: TRBD2 (7 bases). The sequence was collected from a woman aged 18-30 years who had been exposed to COVID-19. Sequences were obtained from PBMCs or T cells enriched from blood (not recorded which). The CDR3 DNA follows: TGTGCCAGCAGCCTAGGGGGGGGCTACGAGCAGTACTTC. Translating it yields CASSLGGGYEQYF. The complete variable domain, with remaining parts taken from reference TRBV5-5 and TRBJ2-7, reads DAGVTQSPTHLIKTRGQQVTLRCSPISGHKSVSWYQQVLGQGPQFIFQYYEKEERGRGNFPDRFSARQFPNYSSELNVNALLLGDSALYLCASSLGGGYEQYFGPGTRLTVT.